This TCR beta chain was recovered during a study of blood T cell repertoires in COVID-19 (dated by TCRdb to 2018 to 2020). Study-wide context: Samples from collaborators originated in the United States, Italy and Spain and spanned both the acute and convalescent phases of COVID-19. The sample metadata nearly always contained a de-identified subject ID, COVID-19 status, age in years and sex. The repertoires were made available in a free public database intended to serve as a resource for research on the immune response to SARS-CoV-2. The dataset comprised deeply sampled blood TCRbeta repertoires from subjects exposed to, actively infected with, or recovered from COVID-19. The material from the prospective study consisted of cDNA or gDNA derived from T cells, B-cell-depleted T cells, or PBMCs. The samples were drawn from the first 160 participants of the ongoing ImmuneRACE study and from over a thousand subjects provided by 6 global collaborators. Where available, HLA class I and class II types were obtained from metadata supplied by the sample provider rather than from assay-based typing.

What the research found in general, with its limitations: How much clinical and demographic metadata was included differed by source and by participant, and the metadata was provided uncurated.

TCRbeta CDR3 regions were amplified from genomic DNA using the immunoSEQ Assay, a bias-controlled multiplex PCR. As for the original processing: The number of nucleated cells in each sample was estimated from the amplification of reference gene primers within the assay. Sequence reads were collapsed and filtered to measure the absolute abundance of every unique TCRbeta CDR3 rearrangement. For each sample, productive Simpson clonality was calculated as the square root of Simpson's diversity index over productive rearrangements. Not all clones reach the TCRdb copy of this immuneACCESS table, which keeps in-frame sequences only. Checked studies attribute under half of the gap to unresolved V genes and leave the rest unexplained. V and J calls and clone size are those listed in that table; D and trimming were worked out from the DNA. This sample holds around 130,000 clones; roughly four fifths were observed only once. The ten biggest clones cover around a tenth of the sample.

Each collaborating institution followed its own protocols to collect whole blood in K2EDTA tubes. For TCRbeta analysis, collaborators shipped samples in one of three forms: frozen whole blood, isolated PBMCs, or DNA extracted from either of those sample types. Measured from the cysteine to the phenylalanine, the CDR3 is 16 residues long. Only the CDR3 portion is preserved as DNA: 48 bases, with reading frame beginning at the first base. CDR1 and CDR2 are read off the germline V gene (reference sequence) as LNHDA and SQIVND. V has 4 bases trimmed and J has 0 bases trimmed; junction bases matching no gene number 7. With respect to this clone: Its antigen remains unidentified. Base quality data are lacking; no much larger clone is found one base away.

The TCR sequence derives from a middle-aged man with active or convalescent COVID-19. Sequencing input: peripheral blood. The chain is made from TRBV19 and TRBJ1-1; 8 nucleotides in the junction match TRBD1. The DNA reads as follows: TGTGCCAGTAGTAAACGTCAGGGGGCGGTGAACACTGAAGCTTTCTTT. Its protein is CASSKRQGAVNTEAFF.